Following are 26 T cell receptor beta chains from one sample sequenced in a study of shared clonotypes between healthy human individuals. Assay used: immunoSEQ multiplex PCR; TCRdb lists only in-frame clones, some missing. The sample holds millions of clones, roughly 94% seen once. CD45RO-negative CD8 cells positively selected for CCR7 made up the naive population, which excluded terminally differentiated effector memory CD45RA+ cells. Source material: naive CD8+ T cells sorted from blood. The origin of the receptors is a young man in good health.

The chain couples TRBV5-6 to TRBJ2-7; 8 nucleotides agree with TRBD1. Germline lookup yields CDR1 SGHDT and CDR2 YYEEEE. V gave up 0 bases and J gave up 1 base; unmatched junction bases: 6. CDR3 length: 16 amino acids. The CDR3 sequence: CASSLGQGRRSYEQYF. In DNA form, the CDR3 reads TGTGCCAGCAGCTTGGGACAGGGGCGACGATCCTACGAGCAGTACTTC.

The V gene is TRBV4-3, the J gene TRBJ2-5; TRBD1 might be the D (7 bases). The CDR3 is 17 amino acids. The germline CDR1 and CDR2 sequences are LGHNA and YSLEER. With 0 bases removed from V and 1 base from J, the gap between germline ends came to 15 bases. The CDR3 here is CASSQDQAGGLQETQYF. In DNA form, the CDR3 reads TGCGCCAGCAGCCAAGATCAGGCAGGGGGACTCCAAGAGACCCAGTACTTC.

V and J are TRBV27 and TRBJ2-7, with D perhaps TRBD1 (5 bases). The ends were cut back, 4 bases at V and 5 bases at J, with 12 bases in the middle. Germline V gene data show CDR1 as MNHEY and CDR2 as SMNVEV (reference sequence). CDR3 size: 13 residues. CDR3 sequence: CASSSSQGNEQYF. The CDR3 DNA reads TGTGCCAGCAGTTCGTCTCAGGGTAACGAGCAGTACTTC.

Comment on this clone: The same CDR3 is also encoded by other DNA sequences in this sample. V and J are TRBV14 and TRBJ1-2; no firm D call. Germline CDR1 reads SGHDN; CDR2 reads FVKESK. Trimming shortened V by 1 base and J by 4 bases, and 7 bases separated the two germline ends. This CDR3 contains 13 residues. The CDR3 region is CASSQGTAYGYTF. The CDR3 region has the DNA TGTGCCAGCAGCCAAGGCACAGCCTATGGCTACACCTTC.

The J gene is TRBJ2-7, the V gene TRBV4-3; 8 bases match TRBD2. With V trimmed by 5 bases and J by 4 bases, 4 bases remained unmatched. The CDR3 runs 13 residues. Per germline, CDR1 LGHNA and CDR2 YSLEER. CDR3 nucleotide sequence: TGCGCCAGCAGCTCGGGACTAGATTACGAGCAGTACTTC. This encodes CASSSGLDYEQYF.

This chain links TRBV6-4 with TRBJ1-6; tentative D call: TRBD1 (6 bases). In germline, CDR1 is MRHNA, CDR2 SNTAGT. The CDR3 runs to 15 residues. V lost 4 bases and J 9 bases, leaving 16 bases between the germline ends. CDR3 in amino acids: CASSAGTSGTSPLHF. The CDR3 DNA reads TGTGCCAGCAGTGCCGGGACAAGTGGTACTTCACCCCTCCACTTT.

V and J are TRBV6-1 and TRBJ1-1, with D possibly TRBD1 on 5 matching bases. Per germline, CDR1 MNHNS and CDR2 SASEGT. V lost 5 bases and J lost 5, with 15 bases in between. The CDR3 contains 14 residues. The chain's CDR3 is CASSPWTPQTEAFF. CDR3 DNA: TGTGCCAGCAGTCCTTGGACACCCCAGACTGAAGCTTTCTTT.

The chain has TRBV5-6 and TRBJ2-7; D possibly corresponds to TRBD2 (6 bases). V lost 5 bases, J lost 3 bases, and 15 bases lay in between. CDR1 is SGHDT and CDR2 is YYEEEE in the germline V gene. The length of the CDR3 is 14 residues. The CDR3 nucleotides are TGTGCCAGCAGGCGGAGGGCCAGCAACTACGAGCAGTACTTC. Translated: CASRRRASNYEQYF.

V and J are TRBV13 and TRBJ2-1; TRBD2 matches at 9 bases. Trimming cost V 7 bases and J 9 bases; bases outside gene matches: 19. The CDR3 sequence is 17 residues long. Germline V gene lookup returns CDR1 PRHDT and CDR2 FYEKMQ (reference sequence). The chain's CDR3 is CASIGGGRREGRVEQFF. Written as DNA, the CDR3 is TGTGCCAGCATTGGAGGCGGAAGGCGGGAGGGTCGCGTTGAGCAGTTCTTC.

This chain connects TRBV6-6 to TRBJ2-7; 7 nucleotides line up with TRBD2. Germline V gene sequence: CDR1 MNHNY, CDR2 SVGAGI (reference sequence). Trimming at V came to 6 bases and at J to 5 bases, leaving 13 bases not matched to a gene. The CDR3 contains 15 residues. The CDR3 protein is CASSHPWEGWDEQYF. Here the CDR3 DNA reads TGTGCCAGCAGCCACCCCTGGGAGGGTTGGGACGAGCAGTACTTC.

V usage is TRBV4-2 and J usage is TRBJ2-1, with a tentative D call TRBD2 (5 bases). Germline CDR1 and CDR2: LGHNA and YNFKEQ. Trimming took 0 bases from V and 3 from J, leaving 15 bases between them. CDR3 length: 17 residues. CDR3 in DNA: TGTGCCAGCAGCCAAGACGCTGGCGGGTCCATCTACAATGAGCAGTTCTTC. It codes for CASSQDAGGSIYNEQFF.

The rearrangement links TRBV6-1 to TRBJ2-5, with 8 nucleotides matching TRBD2. Germline CDR1 and CDR2: MNHNS and SASEGT. The CDR3 spans 16 residues. The junction had 5 bases not matched to a gene; V was cut back by 1 base and J by 1 base. For the CDR3, the DNA is TGTGCCAGCAGTGAAGGACTAGCGCTCGGCCAAGAGACCCAGTACTTC. Its translation is CASSEGLALGQETQYF.

The chain links TRBV11-2 to TRBJ2-7; the D is unclear. The CDR3 extends over 13 amino acids. CDR1 and CDR2 from the germline V gene are SGHAT and FQNNGV. The germline V and J ends were trimmed by 3 bases and 0 bases, with 6 bases remaining between them. The chain's CDR3 is CASSFSISYEQYF. For the CDR3, the DNA is TGTGCCAGCAGCTTCTCTATCTCCTACGAGCAGTACTTC.

The rearrangement uses TRBV19 and TRBJ2-7; 9 nucleotides align to TRBD1. V lost 6 bases, J lost 3 bases, and 6 bases stayed unmatched. Germline CDR1 reads LNHDA; CDR2 reads SQIVND (reference sequence). There are 14 residues in the CDR3. CDR3 in DNA: TGTGCCAGTAGCCGGCCGGACAGGGGCTACGAGCAGTACTTC. Its translation is CASSRPDRGYEQYF.

The CDR3 region is CASSIASGSYEQYF. CDR3 sequence (DNA): TGTGCCAGCAGCATCGCTAGCGGTTCCTACGAGCAGTACTTC. The V call is TRBV9, the J call TRBJ2-7; 7 bases are shared with TRBD2. V gave up 4 bases and J gave up 1 base; unmatched junction bases: 5. The germline V gene has CDR1 SGDLS and CDR2 YYNGEE. The CDR3 has 14 amino acids. Full variable domain (remainder filled in from reference TRBV9 and TRBJ2-7): DSGVTQTPKHLITATGQRVTLRCSPRSGDLSVYWYQQSLDQGLQFLIQYYNGEERAKGNILERFSAQQFPDLHSELNLSSLELGDSALYFCASSIASGSYEQYFGPGTRLTVT.

This clone appeared a single time. The sample holds other DNA sequences that translate to the same CDR3. The chain carries TRBV5-4 and TRBJ2-1, with 11 bases that match TRBD2. The ends lost 2 bases at V and 4 bases at J; junction bases unmatched: 2. The germline V gene has CDR1 SGHNT and CDR2 YYREEE (reference sequence). The CDR3 consists of 15 residues. The CDR3 reads CASSFGTSGYNEQFF. In nucleotides, the CDR3 is TGTGCCAGCAGCTTTGGGACTAGCGGTTACAATGAGCAGTTCTTC.

J is TRBJ2-2 and V is TRBV5-1; possibly TRBD2 for D (6 bases). Germline-derived CDR1 and CDR2 are SGHRS and YFSETQ. This CDR3 is built from 14 residues. V was trimmed by 4 bases and J by 1 base, leaving 8 bases between them. The CDR3, as DNA: TGCGCCAGCAGCCCGGAGGGGAACACCGGGGAGCTGTTTTTT. Translation: CASSPEGNTGELFF.

The chain uses TRBV19 and TRBJ1-1, with D possibly matching TRBD1 (6 bases). The CDR3 sequence is 16 residues long. CDR1 is LNHDA, CDR2 SQIVND, per germline (reference sequence). V lost 11 bases and J lost 5, with 27 bases in between. CDR3 loop: CALSDREGGNVTEAFF. Here the CDR3 DNA reads TGTGCCCTATCCGACCGGGAGGGGGGGAACGTGACTGAAGCTTTCTTT.

V is TRBV14 and J is TRBJ2-1; 8 nucleotides agree with TRBD1. From germline, CDR1 is SGHDN and CDR2 FVKESK. The junction had 5 bases not matched to a gene; V was cut back by 4 bases and J by 6 bases. The CDR3 runs 14 residues. In nucleotides, the CDR3 is TGTGCCAGCAGCCCCGGACAGGGTTTCAATGAGCAGTTCTTC. The encoded protein is CASSPGQGFNEQFF.

This chain joins TRBV27 and TRBJ2-5, with D possibly matching TRBD2 (6 bases). This CDR3 has 15 amino acids. The germline CDR1 and CDR2 sequences are MNHEY and SMNVEV (reference sequence). V was pared by 4 bases and J by 1 base, with 13 bases between. The CDR3 nucleotides are TGTGCCAGCAGTTATAACGGAGGGCCCCAAGAGACCCAGTACTTC. As protein: CASSYNGGPQETQYF.

The gene calls are TRBV28 and TRBJ2-7; D perhaps matches TRBD1 (5 bases). This CDR3 contains 14 residues. CDR1 MDHEN and CDR2 SYDVKM come from the germline V gene. V was cut by 2 bases and J by 4 bases, with 12 bases left in between. CDR3 bases: TGTGCCAGCAGTTTAGGGGTAAGGGGATACGAGCAGTACTTC. Protein sequence: CASSLGVRGYEQYF.

This rearrangement joins TRBV15 to TRBJ1-6; D unclear. V lost 5 bases and J lost 13, with 24 bases in between. This CDR3 contains 16 residues. The germline V gene encodes CDR1 LNHNV and CDR2 YYDKDF (reference sequence). CDR3 nucleotide sequence: TGTGCCACCAGCCTTAATCATGGCATGACGGCATCCCCCCTCCACTTT. It specifies CATSLNHGMTASPLHF.

The gene calls are TRBV2 and TRBJ2-7, with a possible D match to TRBD2 (5 bases). Trimming shortened V by 3 bases and J by 0 bases, and 12 bases separated the two germline ends. The CDR3 loop spans 15 amino acids. CDR1 and CDR2 from the germline V gene are SNHLY and FYNNEI. The CDR3 sequence: CASSDEGESSYEQYF. In DNA, the CDR3 is TGTGCCAGCAGTGACGAGGGAGAGAGCTCCTACGAGCAGTACTTC. Variable domain in full (rest from reference TRBV2 and TRBJ2-7): EPEVTQTPSHQVTQMGQEVILRCVPISNHLYFYWYRQILGQKVEFLVSFYNNEISEKSEIFDDQFSVERPDGSNFTLKIRSTKLEDSAMYFCASSDEGESSYEQYFGPGTRLTVT.

The V gene is TRBV9, the J gene TRBJ1-2; D perhaps matches TRBD1 (5 bases). The CDR3 sequence is 14 residues long. Germline-derived CDR1 and CDR2 are SGDLS and YYNGEE. Trimming shortened V by 1 base and J by 4 bases, and 11 bases separated the two germline ends. The CDR3 DNA reads as TGTGCCAGCAGCGTACCCGGGACTGCCTATGGCTACACCTTC. It yields the protein CASSVPGTAYGYTF. The whole variable domain, remainder taken from reference TRBV9 and TRBJ1-2, is DSGVTQTPKHLITATGQRVTLRCSPRSGDLSVYWYQQSLDQGLQFLIQYYNGEERAKGNILERFSAQQFPDLHSELNLSSLELGDSALYFCASSVPGTAYGYTFGSGTRLTVV.

The chain carries TRBV6-5 and TRBJ1-6; D is perhaps TRBD1 (5 bases). Deletions cut 10 bases from V and 7 bases from J, with 14 bases between. CDR1 MNHEY and CDR2 SVGAGI come from the germline V gene. CDR3 length: 13 residues. CDR3 loop: CATNEGHNSPLHF. DNA for the CDR3: TGTGCCACTAACGAGGGGCACAATTCACCCCTCCACTTT.

The chain links TRBV29-1 to TRBJ1-1; a weak D match, TRBD1 (5 bases). This CDR3 contains 16 residues. The V and J ends lost 0 bases and 0 bases respectively, with 14 bases between them. In germline, CDR1 is SQVTM, CDR2 ANQGSEA. CDR3 amino acids: CSVEDWQGLMNTEAFF. In DNA form, the CDR3 reads TGCAGCGTTGAAGATTGGCAGGGACTCATGAACACTGAAGCTTTCTTT.